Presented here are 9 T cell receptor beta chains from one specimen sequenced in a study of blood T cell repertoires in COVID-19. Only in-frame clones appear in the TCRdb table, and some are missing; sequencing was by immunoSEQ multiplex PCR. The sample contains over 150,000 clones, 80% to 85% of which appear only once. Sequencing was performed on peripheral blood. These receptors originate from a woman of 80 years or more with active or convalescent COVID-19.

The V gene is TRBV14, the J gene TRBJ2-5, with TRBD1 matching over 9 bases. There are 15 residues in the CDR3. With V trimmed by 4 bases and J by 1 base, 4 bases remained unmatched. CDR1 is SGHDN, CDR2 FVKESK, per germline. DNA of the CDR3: TGTGCCAGCAGCCCGGGACAGGGTAGCCAAGAGACCCAGTACTTC. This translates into CASSPGQGSQETQYF.

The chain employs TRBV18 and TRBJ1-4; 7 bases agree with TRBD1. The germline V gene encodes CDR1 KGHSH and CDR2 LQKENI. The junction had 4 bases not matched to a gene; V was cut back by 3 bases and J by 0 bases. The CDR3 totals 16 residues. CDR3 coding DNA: TGTGCCAGCTCACCCGGGACAGCTGCAACTAATGAAAAACTGTTTTTT. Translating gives CASSPGTAATNEKLFF.

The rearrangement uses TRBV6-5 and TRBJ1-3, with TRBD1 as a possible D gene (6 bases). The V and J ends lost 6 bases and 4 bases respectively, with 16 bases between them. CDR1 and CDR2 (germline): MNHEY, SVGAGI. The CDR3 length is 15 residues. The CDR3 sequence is CASSANGGPGNTIYF. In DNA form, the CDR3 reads TGTGCCAGCAGCGCTAATGGGGGCCCAGGAAACACCATATATTTT.

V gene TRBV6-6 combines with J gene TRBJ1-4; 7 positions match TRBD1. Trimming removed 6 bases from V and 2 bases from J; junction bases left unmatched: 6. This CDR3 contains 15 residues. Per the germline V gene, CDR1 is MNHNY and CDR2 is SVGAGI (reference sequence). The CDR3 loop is CASRDRPRTNEKLFF. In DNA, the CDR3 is TGTGCCAGCAGGGACAGGCCTCGGACTAATGAAAAACTGTTTTTT.

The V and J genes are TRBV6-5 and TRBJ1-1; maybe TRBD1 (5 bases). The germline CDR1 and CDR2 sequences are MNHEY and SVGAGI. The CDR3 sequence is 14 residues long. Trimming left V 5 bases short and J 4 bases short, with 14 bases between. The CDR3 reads CASSNLGGGTEAFF. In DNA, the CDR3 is TGTGCCAGCAGTAACCTGGGGGGGGGCACTGAAGCTTTCTTT.

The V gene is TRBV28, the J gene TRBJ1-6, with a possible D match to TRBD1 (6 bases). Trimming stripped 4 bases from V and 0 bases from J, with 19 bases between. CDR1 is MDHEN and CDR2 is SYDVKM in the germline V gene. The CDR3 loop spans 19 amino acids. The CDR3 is CASSSPQGRGSSYNSPLHF. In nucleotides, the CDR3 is TGTGCCAGCAGTTCACCACAGGGAAGGGGGAGCTCCTATAATTCACCCCTCCACTTT.

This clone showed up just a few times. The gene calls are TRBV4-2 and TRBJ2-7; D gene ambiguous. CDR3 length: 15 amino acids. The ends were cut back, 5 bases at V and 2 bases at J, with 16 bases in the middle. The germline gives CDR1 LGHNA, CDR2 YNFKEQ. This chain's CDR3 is CASSTRSDAPYEQYF. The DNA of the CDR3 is TGTGCCAGCAGCACCCGATCAGATGCCCCCTACGAGCAGTACTTC.

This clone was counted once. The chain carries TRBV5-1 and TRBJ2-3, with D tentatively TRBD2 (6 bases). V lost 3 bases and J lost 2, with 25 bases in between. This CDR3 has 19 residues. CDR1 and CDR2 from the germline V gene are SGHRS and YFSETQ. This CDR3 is CASSSLARSTPVYTDTQYF. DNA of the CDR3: TGCGCCAGCAGCTCACTAGCCAGGAGTACCCCGGTATACACAGATACGCAGTATTTT.

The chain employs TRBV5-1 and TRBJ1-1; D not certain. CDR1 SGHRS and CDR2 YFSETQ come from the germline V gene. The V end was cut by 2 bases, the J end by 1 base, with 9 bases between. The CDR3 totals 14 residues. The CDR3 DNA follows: TGCGCCAGCAGCTTTGATACTGGGAACACTGAAGCTTTCTTT. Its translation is CASSFDTGNTEAFF.